This is a list of T cell receptor beta chains from one sample in a study of T-cell memory formation after mild COVID-19. MiXCR, applied by TCRdb to the 5' RACE reads, yields one record per CDR3 protein. The table lists roughly 450,000 distinct CDR3 sequences, roughly 18% of them singletons, with 20% to 25% in the top ten. What was sequenced was PBMCs or a T cell subset sorted from them (not recorded which). These receptors all come from a man aged 18 to 30 who had mild COVID-19 (a few samples of this study predate the infection). Cell type and time point are not known. Both conserved end residues are part of each CDR3. Each record gives: J gene, D gene, clone size, V gene, CDR3 DNA, CDR3 protein. D genes are given only for firm matches. Clone size is shown for a subset of rows, as once, few, many or a class of expanded clone.

>TRBJ1-1|.|.|TRBV7-9
TGTGCCGGCAGCTTAGAGAGGACTGAAGCTTTCTTT
CAGSLERTEAFF
>TRBJ1-1|TRBD1|.|TRBV4-1
TGCGCCAGCAGAAACAGGGGGAACACTGAAGCTTTCTTT
CASRNRGNTEAFF
>TRBJ2-7|.|few|TRBV7-2
TGTGCCAGCAGCTTAAGACAGAACTACGAGCAGTACTTC
CASSLRQNYEQYF
>TRBJ1-1|.|.|TRBV2
TGTGCCAGCACCCCCGCAGGGTGGCAGAACACGGCTTTCTTT
CASTPAGWQNTAFF
>TRBJ1-2|.|.|TRBV3-1
TGTGCCAGCAGCCAAGGCGACGGACGCTATGGCTACACCTTC
CASSQGDGRYGYTF
>TRBJ2-3|.|few|TRBV12-5
TGTGCTAGTGGTCCACGGGCGGATACGCAGTATTTT
CASGPRADTQYF
>TRBJ1-5|TRBD1|.|TRBV7-2
TGTGCCAGCAGGGATGACAGGGACGGCCAGCCCCAGCATTTT
CASRDDRDGQPQHF
>TRBJ1-3|TRBD1|few|TRBV7-8
TGTGCCAGCAGCTCCTACAGGGGAGACACCATATATTTT
CASSSYRGDTIYF
>TRBJ2-5|TRBD2|many|TRBV28
TGTGCCAGCACCCCTAGCGGGGGTTTGCAAGAGACCCAGTACTTC
CASTPSGGLQETQYF
>TRBJ1-2|TRBD1|.|TRBV10-2
TGCGCCAGCAGTGAGCCGACCGGGACAGGGACACATGGCTACACCTTC
CASSEPTGTGTHGYTF
>TRBJ2-6|TRBD1|few|TRBV4-3
TGCGCCAGCAGCCGAGTGACAGGGGCCCCCTCTGGGGCCAACGTCCTGACTTTC
CASSRVTGAPSGANVLTF